The 2 T cell receptor beta chains listed next were all sequenced from one sample in a study of shared clonotypes between healthy human individuals. Profiled with immunoSEQ multiplex PCR; TCRdb holds only in-frame clones, not every one. The sample carries 2 million to 2.5 million clones, 85% to 95% recorded once. Sample: naive CD4+ T cells from PBMCs. Subset: CD45RA+ positively selected. These receptors were obtained from a man aged 18 to 30 in good health. Some clones in this sample may be carry-over from other donors' samples.

The chain carries TRBV5-5 and TRBJ1-1, with 7 bases identical to TRBD1. The CDR3 contains 15 residues. Unmatched junction bases numbered 7, after V lost 0 bases and J lost 5 bases. Germline CDR1 is SGHKS and CDR2 is YYEKEE (reference sequence). In nucleotides, the CDR3 is TGTGCCAGCAGCTTGGTTGGAAGGGGGCGAACTGAAGCTTTCTTT. As protein: CASSLVGRGRTEAFF.

J is TRBJ2-7 and V is TRBV7-9, with D uncertain. V lost 3 bases, J lost 3 bases, and 12 bases lay in between. Germline V lookup: CDR1 SEHNR, CDR2 FQNEAQ (reference sequence). This CDR3 region has 14 residues. CDR3 in DNA: TGTGCCAGCAGCTTGGGTGGTCACAACTACGAGCAGTACTTC. This translates into CASSLGGHNYEQYF.